This TCR beta chain was sequenced for a study of blood T cell repertoires in COVID-19. The V gene's germline CDR1 is SGHDT and CDR2 YYEEEE. CDR3 length: 14 amino acids. V was clipped by 0 bases and J by 5 bases, with 11 bases between them. TCRdb's table, derived via immunoSEQ multiplex PCR, lists solely in-frame clones and lacks some. The sample carries some 72,000 clones, around 89% recorded once. The specimen was peripheral blood. This sequence originates from a man between 60 and 75 years old with acute or convalescent COVID-19. This chain links TRBV5-6 with TRBJ1-2; no clear D gene. The CDR3 sequence is CASSLDSKPYGYTF. The CDR3 DNA reads TGTGCCAGCAGCTTGGACTCAAAGCCTTATGGCTACACCTTC.